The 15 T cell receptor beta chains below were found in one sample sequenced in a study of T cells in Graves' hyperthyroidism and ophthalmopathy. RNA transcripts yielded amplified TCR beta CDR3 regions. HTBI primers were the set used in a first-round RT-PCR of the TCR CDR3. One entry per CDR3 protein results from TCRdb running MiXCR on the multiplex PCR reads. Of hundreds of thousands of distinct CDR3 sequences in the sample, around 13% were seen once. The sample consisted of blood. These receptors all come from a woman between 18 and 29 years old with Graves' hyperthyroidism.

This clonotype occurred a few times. This chain's CDR3 is CASSNPDGSSGELFF. The CDR3 nucleotides read TGTGCCAGCAGCAACCCCGACGGGAGTTCCGGGGAGCTGTTTTTT. The rearrangement joins TRBV5-6 to TRBJ2-2, with D possibly matching TRBD2 (6 bases). Trimming took 4 bases from V and 6 from J, leaving 16 bases between them. This CDR3 is built from 15 residues. Germline CDR1 and CDR2: SGHDT and YYEEEE. The full variable domain, rest sourced from reference TRBV5-6 and TRBJ2-2, is DAGVTQSPTHLIKTRGQQVTLRCSPKSGHDTVSWYQQALGQGPQFIFQYYEEEERQRGNFPDRFSGHQFPNYSSELNVNALLLGDSALYLCASSNPDGSSGELFFGEGSRLTVL.

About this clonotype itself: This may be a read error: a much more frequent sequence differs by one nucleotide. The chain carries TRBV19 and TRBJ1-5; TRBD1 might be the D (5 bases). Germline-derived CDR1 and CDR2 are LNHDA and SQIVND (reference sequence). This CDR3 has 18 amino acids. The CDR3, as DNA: TGTGCCAATAGTATAGATCGGTATGTAACAGGAAGAGTTCAGCCCCAGCATTTT. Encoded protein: CANSIDRYVTGRVQPQHF. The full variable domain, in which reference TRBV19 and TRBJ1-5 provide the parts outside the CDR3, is DGGITQSPKYLFRKEGQNVTLSCEQNLNHDAMYWYRQDPGQGLRLIYYSQIVNDFQKGDIAEGYSVSREKKESFPLTVTSAQKNPTAFYLCANSIDRYVTGRVQPQHFGDGTRLSIL.

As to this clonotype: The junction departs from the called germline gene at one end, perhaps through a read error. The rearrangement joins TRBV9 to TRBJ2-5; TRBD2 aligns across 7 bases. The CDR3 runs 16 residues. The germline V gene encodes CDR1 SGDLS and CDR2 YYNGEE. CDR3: CAGSGTSLAVKETQYF. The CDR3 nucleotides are TGTGCCGGCAGCGGGACCTCCTTAGCGGTCAAAGAGACCCAGTACTTC.

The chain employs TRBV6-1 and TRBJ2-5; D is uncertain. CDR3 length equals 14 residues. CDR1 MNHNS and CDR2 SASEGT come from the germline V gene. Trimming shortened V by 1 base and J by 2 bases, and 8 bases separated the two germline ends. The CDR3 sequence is CASSEGGVQETQYF. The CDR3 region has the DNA TGTGCCAGCAGTGAAGGCGGCGTTCAAGAGACCCAGTACTTC.

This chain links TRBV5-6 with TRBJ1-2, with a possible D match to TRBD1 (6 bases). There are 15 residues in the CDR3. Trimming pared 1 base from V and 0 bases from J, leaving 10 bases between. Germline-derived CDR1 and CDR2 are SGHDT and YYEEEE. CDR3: CASSLWGLPNYGYTF. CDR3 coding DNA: TGTGCCAGCAGCTTGTGGGGGCTCCCTAACTATGGCTACACCTTC.

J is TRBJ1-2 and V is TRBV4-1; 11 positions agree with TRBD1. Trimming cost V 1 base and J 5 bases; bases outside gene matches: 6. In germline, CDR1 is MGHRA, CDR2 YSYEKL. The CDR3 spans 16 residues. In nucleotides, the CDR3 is TGCGCCAGCAGCCAAGTGGGGGACAGGGGGGGGTATGGCTACACCTTC. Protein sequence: CASSQVGDRGGYGYTF.

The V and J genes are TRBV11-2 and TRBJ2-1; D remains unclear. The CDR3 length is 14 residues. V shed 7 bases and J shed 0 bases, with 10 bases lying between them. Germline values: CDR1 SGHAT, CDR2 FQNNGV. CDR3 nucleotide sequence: TGTGCCAGCAAACGGTGGAGCTCCTACAATGAGCAGTTCTTC. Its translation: CASKRWSSYNEQFF. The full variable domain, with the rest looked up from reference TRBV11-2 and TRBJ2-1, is EAGVAQSPRYKIIEKRQSVAFWCNPISGHATLYWYQQILGQGPKLLIQFQNNGVVDDSQLPKDRFSAERLKGVDSTLKIQPAKLEDSAVYLCASKRWSSYNEQFFGPGTRLTVL.

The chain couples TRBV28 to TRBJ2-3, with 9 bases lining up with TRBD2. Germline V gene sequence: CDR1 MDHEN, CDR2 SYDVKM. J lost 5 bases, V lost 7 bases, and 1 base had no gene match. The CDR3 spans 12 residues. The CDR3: CASKTSGDTQYF. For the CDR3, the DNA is TGTGCCAGCAAGACTAGCGGAGATACGCAGTATTTT.

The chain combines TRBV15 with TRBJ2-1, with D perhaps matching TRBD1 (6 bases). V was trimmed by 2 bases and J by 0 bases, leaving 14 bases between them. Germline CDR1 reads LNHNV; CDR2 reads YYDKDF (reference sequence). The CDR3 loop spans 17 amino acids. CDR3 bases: TGTGCCACCAGCAGAAACAGGGCGGTGAGCTCCTACAATGAGCAGTTCTTC. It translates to CATSRNRAVSSYNEQFF.

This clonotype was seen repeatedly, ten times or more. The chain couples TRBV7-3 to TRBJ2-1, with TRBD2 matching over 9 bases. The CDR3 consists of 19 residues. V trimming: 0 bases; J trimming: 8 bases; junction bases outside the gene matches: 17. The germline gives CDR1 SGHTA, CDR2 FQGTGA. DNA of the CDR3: TGTGCCAGCAGCTTAACTGGGGGGGCGCTTATAGCGGGAGTGGATGAGCAGTTCTTC. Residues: CASSLTGGALIAGVDEQFF.

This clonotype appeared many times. CDR3 nucleotides: TGTGCCAGCAGCTTTGGGACTTCGGAAGAGACCCAGTACTTC. This encodes CASSFGTSEETQYF. J is TRBJ2-5 and V is TRBV5-6; D is perhaps TRBD2 (6 bases). Trimming took off 2 bases at V and 3 bases at J, with 11 bases between the two ends. There are 14 residues in the CDR3. Germline CDR1 and CDR2: SGHDT and YYEEEE.

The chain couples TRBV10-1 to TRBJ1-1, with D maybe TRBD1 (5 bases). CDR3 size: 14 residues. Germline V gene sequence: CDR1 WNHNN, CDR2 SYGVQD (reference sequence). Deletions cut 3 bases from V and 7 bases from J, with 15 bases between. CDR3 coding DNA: TGCGCCAGCAGTGACTCAGGAGGAACAGGTGAAGCTTTCTTT. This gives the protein CASSDSGGTGEAFF.

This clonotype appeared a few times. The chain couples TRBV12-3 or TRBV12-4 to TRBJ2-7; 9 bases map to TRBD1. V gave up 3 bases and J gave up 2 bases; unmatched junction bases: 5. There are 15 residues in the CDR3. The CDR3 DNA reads TGTGCCAGCAGTTTCGGACAGGGGTTTACCTACGAGCAGTACTTC. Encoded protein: CASSFGQGFTYEQYF.

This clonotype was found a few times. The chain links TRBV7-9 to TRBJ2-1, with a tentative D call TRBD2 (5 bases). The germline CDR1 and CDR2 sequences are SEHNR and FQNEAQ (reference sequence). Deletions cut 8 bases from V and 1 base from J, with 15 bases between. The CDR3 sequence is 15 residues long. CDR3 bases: TGTGCCAGCGGACCCGGGGTGAGGTCCTACAATGAGCAGTTCTTC. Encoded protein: CASGPGVRSYNEQFF.

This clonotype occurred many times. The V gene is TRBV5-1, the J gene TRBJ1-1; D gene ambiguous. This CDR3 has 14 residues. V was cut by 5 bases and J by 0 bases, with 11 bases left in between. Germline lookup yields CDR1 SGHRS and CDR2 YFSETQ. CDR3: CASSFPGMNTEAFF. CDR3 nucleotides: TGCGCCAGCAGTTTTCCAGGAATGAACACTGAAGCTTTCTTT. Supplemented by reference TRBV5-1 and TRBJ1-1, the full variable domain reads KAGVTQTPRYLIKTRGQQVTLSCSPISGHRSVSWYQQTPGQGLQFLFEYFSETQRNKGNFPGRFSGRQFSNSRSEMNVSTLELGDSALYLCASSFPGMNTEAFFGQGTRLTVV.